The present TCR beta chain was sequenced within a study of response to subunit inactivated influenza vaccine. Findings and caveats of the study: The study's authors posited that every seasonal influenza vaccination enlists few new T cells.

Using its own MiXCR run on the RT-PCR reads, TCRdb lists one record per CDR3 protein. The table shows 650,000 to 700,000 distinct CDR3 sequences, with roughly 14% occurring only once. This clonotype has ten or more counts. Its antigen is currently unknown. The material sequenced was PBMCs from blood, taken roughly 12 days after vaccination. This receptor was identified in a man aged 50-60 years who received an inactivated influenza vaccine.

CDR3 in DNA: TGTGCCAGCAGTTTAATGTGGGGTGGCACTGAAGCTTTCTTT. Translated: CASSLMWGGTEAFF. The chain uses TRBV12-3 or TRBV12-4 and TRBJ1-1; unclear D gene. The CDR3 contains 14 residues. V shed 2 bases and J shed 4 bases, with 11 bases lying between them.